One and the same sample provided the 14 T cell receptor beta chains below, sequenced in a study of regulatory T cells in long-lasting Graves disease. Time point here: newly diagnosed GD, antithyroid drugs for less than 3 months. The TCR library used RNA extracted from PBMCs. Building the TCR beta libraries relied on iRepertoire HTBI primers, and CDR3 regions underwent Arm-PCR. MiXCR was run by TCRdb on the multiplex PCR reads, yielding one entry per CDR3 protein. The sample carries over 300,000 distinct CDR3 sequences, 15% recorded once. The sequenced sample was peripheral blood mononuclear cells (PBMCs), obtained at new diagnosis, from a patient treated with antithyroid drugs. The receptors were sampled from a female donor with Graves disease.

At least ten counts were recorded for this clonotype. The genes are TRBV4-1 and TRBJ2-5; D is undetermined. Germline values: CDR1 MGHRA, CDR2 YSYEKL. The CDR3 spans 14 residues. The V gene lost 1 base and the J gene lost 1 base, with 7 bases spanning the gap. In nucleotides, the CDR3 is TGCGCCAGCAGCCAAGGTGGGCCCCAAGAGACCCAGTACTTC. Its protein is CASSQGGPQETQYF.

This clonotype was detected ten times or more. V gene TRBV7-9 combines with J gene TRBJ1-4; D is unresolved. V shed 0 bases and J shed 0 bases, with 8 bases lying between them. The CDR3 spans 16 residues. Germline assignment: CDR1 SEHNR and CDR2 FQNEAQ (reference sequence). The CDR3 nucleotides are TGTGCCAGCAGCTTAGCCAGATCCACAACTAATGAAAAACTGTTTTTT. As protein: CASSLARSTTNEKLFF. Variable domain in full (rest from reference TRBV7-9 and TRBJ1-4): DTGVSQNPRHKITKRGQNVTFRCDPISEHNRLYWYRQTLGQGPEFLTYFQNEAQLEKSRLLSDRFSAERPKGSFSTLEIQRTEQGDSAMYLCASSLARSTTNEKLFFGSGTQLSVL.

The chain links TRBV12-3 or TRBV12-4 to TRBJ1-6; D is ambiguous. Between the trimmed V and J ends, which lost 4 bases and 14 bases, there was a span of 12 bases. This CDR3 spans 12 amino acids. The CDR3 protein is CASSSRAVTLHF. The CDR3 DNA is TGTGCCAGCAGTTCGCGGGCCGTCACCCTCCACTTT.

The genes are TRBV12-3 or TRBV12-4 and TRBJ1-2; possibly TRBD1 for D (5 bases). This CDR3 comprises 12 residues. With 8 bases removed from V and 8 bases from J, the gap between germline ends came to 15 bases. Here the CDR3 reads CASLGGGMGYTF. Here the CDR3 DNA reads TGTGCCAGCCTCGGGGGAGGGATGGGCTACACCTTC.

V and J are TRBV20-1 and TRBJ1-1; unclear D gene. The CDR3 loop spans 14 amino acids. V gave up 0 bases and J gave up 1 base, with 9 bases separating them. The V gene's germline CDR1 is DFQATT and CDR2 SNEGSKA (reference sequence). CDR3: CSAREPGGNTEAFF. The CDR3 DNA reads as TGCAGTGCTAGAGAGCCCGGAGGGAACACTGAAGCTTTCTTT.

Many counts were recorded for this clonotype. This chain connects TRBV20-1 to TRBJ2-5; 7 nucleotides match TRBD2. V lost 4 bases and J lost 4; bases outside the gene matches: 12. The CDR3 is 15 residues long. Germline-derived CDR1 and CDR2 are DFQATT and SNEGSKA (reference sequence). The CDR3 sequence is CSATLARTSRETQYF. CDR3 in DNA: TGCAGTGCTACACTTGCCCGGACTAGTAGAGAGACCCAGTACTTC.

This clonotype was detected many times. The junction differs from germline at one of its ends, possibly a read error. The chain uses TRBV4-1 and TRBJ1-2; D not resolved. Germline V CDR1 and CDR2: MGHRA, YSYEKL. The CDR3 consists of 15 residues. The CDR3 region is CASSQDFGTAYGYTF. The DNA for the CDR3 is TGTGCCAGCAGCCAAGATTTTGGAACAGCCTATGGCTACACCTTC.

In its sample, this clonotype was seen many times. V is TRBV9 and J is TRBJ2-1; either TRBD1 or TRBD2 may fit D (5 bases each). The CDR3 is 15 residues long. V was pared by 0 bases and J by 4 bases, with 11 bases between. From germline, CDR1 is SGDLS and CDR2 YYNGEE. The CDR3 sequence is CASSVVGDGYNEQFF. In DNA, the CDR3 is TGTGCCAGCAGCGTAGTAGGGGACGGATACAATGAGCAGTTCTTC.

V gene TRBV29-1 combines with J gene TRBJ1-4; D may be TRBD1 (5 bases). The V end lost 6 bases, the J end lost 2 bases, and 10 bases lay between the germline ends. The CDR3 has 13 residues. Germline V lookup: CDR1 SQVTM, CDR2 ANQGSEA. This CDR3 reads CSVGDPTNEKLFF. The CDR3 DNA sequence: TGCAGCGTGGGGGATCCGACTAATGAAAAACTGTTTTTT.

This clonotype was counted between two and nine times. The J gene is TRBJ1-3, the V gene TRBV4-1; D possibly corresponds to TRBD1 (6 bases). Trimming removed 4 bases from V and 4 bases from J, with 17 bases in between. Germline V lookup: CDR1 MGHRA, CDR2 YSYEKL. The CDR3 is 16 residues long. DNA for the CDR3: TGCGCCAGCAGCCCCATTTGGGGGGCCCAAGGAAACACCATATATTTT. It yields the protein CASSPIWGAQGNTIYF.

The CDR3 spells CASSLAPREATQYF. CDR3 in DNA: TGTGCCAGCAGCTTGGCCCCCCGGGAAGCTACGCAGTATTTT. This rearrangement joins TRBV7-2 to TRBJ2-3; D may be TRBD2 (5 bases). Trimming stripped 3 bases from V and 8 bases from J, with 15 bases between. Germline V CDR1 and CDR2: SGHTA, FQGNSA. The CDR3 is made up of 14 amino acids.

The genes are TRBV5-1 and TRBJ1-2, with D perhaps TRBD1 (6 bases). CDR1 is SGHRS, CDR2 YFSETQ, per germline. V lost 0 bases and J lost 6, with 12 bases in between. This CDR3 spans 14 amino acids. The CDR3 DNA sequence: TGCGCCAGCAGCTTGGTGGGGGGCAGGGATGGCTACACCTTC. Its translation: CASSLVGGRDGYTF.

There are many counts of this clonotype. The rearrangement links TRBV12-3 or TRBV12-4 to TRBJ1-5; D gene ambiguous. The V end was cut by 3 bases, the J end by 0 bases, with 6 bases between. The CDR3 is made up of 14 amino acids. Here the CDR3 reads CASSFEYSNQPQHF. Written as DNA, the CDR3 is TGTGCCAGCAGTTTTGAGTATAGCAATCAGCCCCAGCATTTT.

At least ten counts were recorded for this clonotype. This chain links TRBV2 with TRBJ1-5, with 8 bases aligning to TRBD1. The trim removed 6 bases at V and 4 bases at J, leaving 8 bases unmatched. The CDR3 consists of 15 residues. The V gene's germline CDR1 is SNHLY and CDR2 FYNNEI. The CDR3 DNA follows: TGTGCCAGCAGAACGACAGGGGAGCGGAATCAGCCCCAGCATTTT. This translates into CASRTTGERNQPQHF.